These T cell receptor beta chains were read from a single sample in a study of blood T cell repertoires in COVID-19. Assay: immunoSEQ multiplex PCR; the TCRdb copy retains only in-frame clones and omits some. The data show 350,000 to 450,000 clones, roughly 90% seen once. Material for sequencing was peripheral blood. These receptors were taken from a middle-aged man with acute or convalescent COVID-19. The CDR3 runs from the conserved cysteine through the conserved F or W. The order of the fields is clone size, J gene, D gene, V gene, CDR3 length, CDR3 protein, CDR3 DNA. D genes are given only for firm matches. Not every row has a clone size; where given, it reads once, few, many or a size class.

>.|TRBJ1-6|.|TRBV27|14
CASSLDREGAPLHF
TGTGCCAGCAGTTTGGACCGTGAGGGTGCACCCCTCCACTTT
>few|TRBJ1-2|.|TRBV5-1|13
CASGEQGNYGYTF
TGCGCCAGCGGAGAACAGGGTAACTATGGCTACACCTTC
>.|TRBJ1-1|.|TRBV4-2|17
CASSQWGGGRVYTEAFF
TGTGCCAGCAGCCAATGGGGCGGGGGCCGGGTATATACTGAAGCTTTCTTT
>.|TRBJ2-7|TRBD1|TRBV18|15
CASSPRQGGSYEQYF
TGTGCCAGCTCACCAAGACAGGGCGGATCCTACGAGCAGTACTTC
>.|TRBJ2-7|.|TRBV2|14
CASSDPRGSYEQYF
TGTGCCAGCAGTGATCCAAGGGGGTCCTACGAGCAGTACTTC
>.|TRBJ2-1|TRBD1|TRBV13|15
CASSPGTGNYNEQFF
TGTGCCAGCAGCCCTGGGACAGGGAACTACAATGAGCAGTTCTTC
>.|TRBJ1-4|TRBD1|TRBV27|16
CASSKKQGAPNEKLFF
TGTGCCAGCAGCAAAAAACAGGGGGCGCCTAATGAAAAACTGTTTTTT
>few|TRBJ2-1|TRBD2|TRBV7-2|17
CASSPHGLAEPYNEQFF
TGTGCCAGCAGCCCCCACGGACTAGCAGAGCCCTACAATGAGCAGTTCTTC
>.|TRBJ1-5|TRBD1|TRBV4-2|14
CASSQGTGAQPQHF
TGTGCCAGCAGCCAAGGGACAGGGGCCCAGCCCCAGCATTTT
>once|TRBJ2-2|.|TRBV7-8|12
CASSYTTGELFF
TGTGCCAGCAGCTATACAACCGGGGAGCTGTTTTTT
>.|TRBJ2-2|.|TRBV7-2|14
CASSPRTGTGELFF
TGTGCCAGCAGCCCCCGGACTGGCACCGGGGAGCTGTTTTTT
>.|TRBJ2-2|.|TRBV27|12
CASSTGTGELFF
TGTGCCAGCAGTACAGGGACCGGGGAGCTGTTTTTT
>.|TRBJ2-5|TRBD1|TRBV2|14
CASSVNRGGETQYF
TGTGCCAGCAGTGTGAACAGGGGTGGGGAGACCCAGTACTTC
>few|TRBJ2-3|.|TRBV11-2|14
CASSFRMETDTQYF
TGTGCCAGCAGCTTCCGAATGGAGACAGATACGCAGTATTTT
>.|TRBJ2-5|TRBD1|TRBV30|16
CAWSQDRGSWGETQYF
TGTGCCTGGAGTCAGGACAGGGGTTCTTGGGGGGAGACCCAGTACTTC
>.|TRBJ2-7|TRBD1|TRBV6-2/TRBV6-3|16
CASSYVQQGKKDEQYF
TGTGCCAGCAGTTACGTCCAACAGGGGAAAAAGGACGAGCAGTACTTC
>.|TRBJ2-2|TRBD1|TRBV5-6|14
CASSYYRGVGELFF
TGTGCCAGCAGCTACTACAGGGGGGTCGGGGAGCTGTTTTTT
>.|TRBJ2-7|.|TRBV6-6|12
CASQGAGAEQYF
TGTGCCAGCCAAGGGGCAGGGGCCGAGCAGTACTTC
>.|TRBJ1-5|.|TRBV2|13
CASSPRVRQPQHF
TGTGCCAGCAGTCCCAGGGTCCGACAGCCCCAGCATTTT
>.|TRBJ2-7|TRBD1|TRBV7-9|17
CASSLSLGTGTTYEQYF
TGTGCCAGCAGCTTAAGTTTAGGGACAGGGACTACCTACGAGCAGTACTTC
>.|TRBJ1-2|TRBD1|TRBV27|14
CASSLAGTARGYTF
TGTGCCAGCAGTTTAGCCGGGACAGCACGAGGCTACACCTTC
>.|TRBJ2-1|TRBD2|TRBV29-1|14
CSAPGLAGDNEQFF
TGCAGCGCCCCGGGACTAGCGGGAGACAATGAGCAGTTCTTC
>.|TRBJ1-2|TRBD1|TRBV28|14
CASRPTGVGYGYTF
TGTGCCAGCAGGCCGACAGGGGTTGGCTATGGCTACACCTTC
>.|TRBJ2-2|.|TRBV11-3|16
CASSARDSRYTGELFF
TGTGCCAGCAGCGCGCGGGACAGCCGGTACACCGGGGAGCTGTTTTTT